Described below is a single T cell receptor (beta chain) sequence and its context. Its antigen remains unknown. The data were obtained in a study of cytomegalovirus exposure and HLA in healthy donors. The study's findings and limits: According to a subsequent analysis, TCR clusters from the first cohort were inclined to appear together in the 120 validation repertoires. High sensitivity and specificity were reportedly achieved when the classifier diagnosed cytomegalovirus status.

Profiling relied on immunoSEQ multiplex PCR, and the TCRdb table lists in-frame clones only, not all of them. This sample yields about 140,000 clones, of which around nine tenths are seen a single time; 7% to 9% belongs to the top ten. With 3 bases removed from V and 5 bases from J, the gap between germline ends came to 17 bases. The length of the CDR3 is 15 residues. CDR1 is SQVTM and CDR2 is ANQGSEA in the germline V gene. The genes are TRBV29-1 and TRBJ1-3, with D possibly matching TRBD1 (6 bases). The sample was PBMCs. This clonotype was obtained from a young woman in good health and CMV-seropositive. The CDR3 DNA reads as TGCAGCGTTGAGCGCAGGGGTTCTGATCGAAACACCATATATTTT. As protein: CSVERRGSDRNTIYF.